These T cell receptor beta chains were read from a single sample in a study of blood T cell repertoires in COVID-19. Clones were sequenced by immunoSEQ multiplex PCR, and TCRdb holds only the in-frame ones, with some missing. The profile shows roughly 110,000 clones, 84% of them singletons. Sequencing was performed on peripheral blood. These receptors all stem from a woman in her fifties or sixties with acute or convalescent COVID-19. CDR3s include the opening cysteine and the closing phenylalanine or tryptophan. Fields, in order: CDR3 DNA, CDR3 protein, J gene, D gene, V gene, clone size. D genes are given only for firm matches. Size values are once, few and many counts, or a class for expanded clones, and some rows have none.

DNA: TGTGCCAGTAGTATAGCGGCGGGCAATCAGCCCCAGCATTTT
CDR3: CASSIAAGNQPQHF
J: TRBJ1-5
D: .
V: TRBV19
size: .

DNA: TGCGCCAGCAGCCAAGATAGAACAGGGAGTTCCGGGGAGCTGTTTTTT
CDR3: CASSQDRTGSSGELFF
J: TRBJ2-2
D: .
V: TRBV4-1
size: .

DNA: TGTGCCAGCTCACCCCTGTCGGGGGGAGGTACTAATGAAAAACTGTTTTTT
CDR3: CASSPLSGGGTNEKLFF
J: TRBJ1-4
D: .
V: TRBV18
size: .

DNA: TGTGCCAGCAGCCAAGATTGGACTAGCGGGAGCTACGAGCAGTACTTC
CDR3: CASSQDWTSGSYEQYF
J: TRBJ2-7
D: TRBD2
V: TRBV4-2
size: .

DNA: TGTGCCAGCAGTTACACCGGGACAGGGGCTCCCTATGGCTACACCTTC
CDR3: CASSYTGTGAPYGYTF
J: TRBJ1-2
D: TRBD1
V: TRBV2
size: .

DNA: TGTGCCAGCATCCCGCGGGGGGTAGCCACCGGGGAGCTGTTTTTT
CDR3: CASIPRGVATGELFF
J: TRBJ2-2
D: TRBD2
V: TRBV28
size: .

DNA: TGTGCCAGCAGCTTACGAGCACTAGCGTTTAGCACAGATACGCAGTATTTT
CDR3: CASSLRALAFSTDTQYF
J: TRBJ2-3
D: TRBD2
V: TRBV7-3
size: once

DNA: TGTGCCAGCAGCGGGGACAGGATACGGACCGGGGAGCTGTTTTTT
CDR3: CASSGDRIRTGELFF
J: TRBJ2-2
D: TRBD1
V: TRBV5-8
size: .

DNA: TGTGCCAGCAGAGATAAGACAGGGTACACTGAAGCTTTCTTT
CDR3: CASRDKTGYTEAFF
J: TRBJ1-1
D: TRBD1
V: TRBV2
size: few

DNA: TGTGCCAGCACCCCGGGGACAGGGGGATACTATGGCTACACCTTC
CDR3: CASTPGTGGYYGYTF
J: TRBJ1-2
D: TRBD1
V: TRBV5-8
size: .

DNA: TGCAGCGTTTTGTCGAGCGGGTACGACTCCTACAATGAGCAGTTCTTC
CDR3: CSVLSSGYDSYNEQFF
J: TRBJ2-1
D: .
V: TRBV29-1
size: .

DNA: TGTGCCAGCAGTGCCCGGGGGACAGGGAGTTTAGATACGCAGTATTTT
CDR3: CASSARGTGSLDTQYF
J: TRBJ2-3
D: TRBD1
V: TRBV6-1
size: .

DNA: TGCGCCAGCAGCTTGGACGGCAGGGAAACGGCTGGCTACACCTTC
CDR3: CASSLDGRETAGYTF
J: TRBJ1-2
D: .
V: TRBV5-1
size: once

DNA: TGTGCCAGCAGCTTAACTGGACAGGGGACCTACGAGCAGTACTTC
CDR3: CASSLTGQGTYEQYF
J: TRBJ2-7
D: TRBD1
V: TRBV7-3
size: .

DNA: TGTGCCAGCAGCGGGACAGGGACGAATCAGCCCCAGCATTTT
CDR3: CASSGTGTNQPQHF
J: TRBJ1-5
D: TRBD1
V: TRBV9
size: .

DNA: TGTGCCAGTAGTATAGACGGTAACAATCAGCCCCAGCATTTT
CDR3: CASSIDGNNQPQHF
J: TRBJ1-5
D: .
V: TRBV19
size: .

DNA: TGTGCCAGCAGCTTGAACTTGGCGGGAGCAGAGACCCAGTACTTC
CDR3: CASSLNLAGAETQYF
J: TRBJ2-5
D: TRBD2
V: TRBV5-4
size: .

DNA: TGTGCCAGTAGTCCTGGGCAGGGCGGAAACATTCAGTACTTC
CDR3: CASSPGQGGNIQYF
J: TRBJ2-4
D: .
V: TRBV19
size: .

DNA: TGTGCCACCAGCAGAGATAGGTCAGGAGGCTATGGCTACACCTTC
CDR3: CATSRDRSGGYGYTF
J: TRBJ1-2
D: .
V: TRBV15
size: .

DNA: TGTGCCAGCAGCCACGATGGACAGGGGGCCATAGCGGGACGACCTTACAATGAGCAGTTCTTC
CDR3: CASSHDGQGAIAGRPYNEQFF
J: TRBJ2-1
D: TRBD1
V: TRBV4-2
size: .

DNA: TGTGCCACCAGCAGAGATATTGTCGGACTCCAAACTAGAGGAGCTTTCTTT
CDR3: CATSRDIVGLQTRGAFF
J: TRBJ1-1
D: .
V: TRBV15
size: once

DNA: TGTGCCAGCAGCTTAGGTGAGGACAGAGGTTATGGCTACACCTTC
CDR3: CASSLGEDRGYGYTF
J: TRBJ1-2
D: .
V: TRBV7-2
size: .